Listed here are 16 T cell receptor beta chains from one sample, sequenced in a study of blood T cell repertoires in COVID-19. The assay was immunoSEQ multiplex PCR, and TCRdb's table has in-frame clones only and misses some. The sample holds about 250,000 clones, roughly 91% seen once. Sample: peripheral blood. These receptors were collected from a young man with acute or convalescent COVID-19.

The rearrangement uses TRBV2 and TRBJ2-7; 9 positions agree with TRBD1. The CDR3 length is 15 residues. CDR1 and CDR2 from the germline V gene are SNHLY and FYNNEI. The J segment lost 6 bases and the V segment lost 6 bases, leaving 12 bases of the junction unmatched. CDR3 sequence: CASRDRDRVRAEQYF. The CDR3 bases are TGTGCCAGCAGGGACAGGGACAGGGTGAGAGCCGAGCAGTACTTC.

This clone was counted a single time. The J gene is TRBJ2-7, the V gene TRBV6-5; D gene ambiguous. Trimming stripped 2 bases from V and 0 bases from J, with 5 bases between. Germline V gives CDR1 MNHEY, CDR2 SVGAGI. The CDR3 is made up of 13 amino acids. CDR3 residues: CASSYGASYEQYF. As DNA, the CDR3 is TGTGCCAGCAGTTACGGAGCCTCCTACGAGCAGTACTTC.

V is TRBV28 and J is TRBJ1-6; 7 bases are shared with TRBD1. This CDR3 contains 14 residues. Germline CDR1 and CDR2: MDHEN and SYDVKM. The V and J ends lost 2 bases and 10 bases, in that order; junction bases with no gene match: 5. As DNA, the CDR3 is TGTGCCAGCAGTTTAGACCAGGGGGGATCACCCCTCCACTTT. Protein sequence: CASSLDQGGSPLHF.

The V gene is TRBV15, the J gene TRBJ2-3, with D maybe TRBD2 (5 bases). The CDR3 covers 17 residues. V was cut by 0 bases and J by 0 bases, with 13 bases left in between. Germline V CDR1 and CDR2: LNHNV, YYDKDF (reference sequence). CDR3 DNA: TGTGCCACCAGCAGAGATTGGGCGGGTTTAAGCACAGATACGCAGTATTTT. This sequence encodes CATSRDWAGLSTDTQYF.

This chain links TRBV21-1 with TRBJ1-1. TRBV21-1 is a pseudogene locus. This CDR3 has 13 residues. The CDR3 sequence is CASFRFMNTEAFF. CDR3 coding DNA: TGTGCCAGCTTCCGGTTTATGAACACTGAAGCTTTCTTT.

The DNA for the CDR3 is TGTGCCACCAGTCAGTTCGGGACTAGCGGGAGGAACATCTACGAGCAGTACTTC. It encodes CATSQFGTSGRNIYEQYF. V is TRBV24-1 and J is TRBJ2-7; 15 bases are shared with TRBD2. This CDR3 region has 18 residues. J gave up 3 bases and V 6 bases, and 11 bases lay outside the gene matches. Germline CDR1 and CDR2: KGHDR and SFDVKD.

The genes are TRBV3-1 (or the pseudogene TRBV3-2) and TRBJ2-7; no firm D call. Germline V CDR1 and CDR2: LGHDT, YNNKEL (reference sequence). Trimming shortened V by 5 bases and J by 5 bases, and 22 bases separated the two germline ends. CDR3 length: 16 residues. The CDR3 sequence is CASSWFPPIVLDEQYF. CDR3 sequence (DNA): TGTGCCAGCAGCTGGTTCCCTCCCATCGTGTTAGACGAGCAGTACTTC.

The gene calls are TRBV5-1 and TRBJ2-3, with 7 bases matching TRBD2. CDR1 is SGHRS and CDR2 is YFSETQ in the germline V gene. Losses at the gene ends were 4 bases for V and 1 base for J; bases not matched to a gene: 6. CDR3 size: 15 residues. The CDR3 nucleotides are TGCGCCAGCAGCGGCACGGGGGGTCGCACAGATACGCAGTATTTT. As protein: CASSGTGGRTDTQYF.

CDR3 sequence: CASSTQGISPLHF. The DNA of the CDR3 is TGTGCCAGCTCGACTCAGGGGATTTCACCCCTCCACTTT. The genes are TRBV2 and TRBJ1-6; tentative D call: TRBD1 (6 bases). Per germline, CDR1 SNHLY and CDR2 FYNNEI. V lost 8 bases to trimming and J lost 9 bases, with 14 bases between them. CDR3 length equals 13 residues.

The DNA of the CDR3 is TGTGCCAGCAGCCATCGACTAGCTAGAACAGATACGCAGTATTTT. This gives the protein CASSHRLARTDTQYF. The chain joins TRBV14 to TRBJ2-3; 7 positions agree with TRBD2. CDR1 is SGHDN and CDR2 is FVKESK in the germline V gene. The junction had 6 bases not matched to a gene; V was cut back by 3 bases and J by 3 bases. This CDR3 spans 15 amino acids.

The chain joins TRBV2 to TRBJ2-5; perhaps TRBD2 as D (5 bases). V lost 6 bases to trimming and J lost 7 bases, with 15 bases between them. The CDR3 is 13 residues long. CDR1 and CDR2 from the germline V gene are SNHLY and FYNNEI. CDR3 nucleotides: TGTGCCAGCAGCGCGGGTAGGAGCGGGACCCAGTACTTC. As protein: CASSAGRSGTQYF.

The CDR3 loop is CASSSYRGPNEQYF. In DNA form, the CDR3 reads TGTGCCAGCAGTTCCTACAGGGGGCCCAACGAGCAGTACTTC. The chain recombines TRBV28 with TRBJ2-7; 9 bases are shared with TRBD1. Germline assignment: CDR1 MDHEN and CDR2 SYDVKM. The CDR3 has 14 residues. Trimming removed 4 bases from V and 5 bases from J; junction bases left unmatched: 6.

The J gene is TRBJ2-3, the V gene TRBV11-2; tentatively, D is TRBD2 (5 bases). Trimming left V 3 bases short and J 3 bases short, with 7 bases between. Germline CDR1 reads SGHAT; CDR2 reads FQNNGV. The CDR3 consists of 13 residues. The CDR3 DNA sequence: TGTGCCAGCAGCTTCGAGGGAACAGATACGCAGTATTTT. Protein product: CASSFEGTDTQYF.

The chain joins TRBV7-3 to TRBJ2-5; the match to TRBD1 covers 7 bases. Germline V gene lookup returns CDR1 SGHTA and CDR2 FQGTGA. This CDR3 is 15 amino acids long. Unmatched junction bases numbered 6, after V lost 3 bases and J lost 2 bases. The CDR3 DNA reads TGTGCCAGCAGCTTTAGAGGGGGCCCTCAAGAGACCCAGTACTTC. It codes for CASSFRGGPQETQYF.

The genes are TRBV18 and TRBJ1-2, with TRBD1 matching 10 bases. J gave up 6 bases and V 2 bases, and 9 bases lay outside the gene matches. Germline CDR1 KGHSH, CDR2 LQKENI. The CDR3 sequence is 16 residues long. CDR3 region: CASSPYNAGTGDGYTF. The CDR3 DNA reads TGTGCCAGCTCACCATATAATGCCGGGACAGGGGATGGCTACACCTTC.

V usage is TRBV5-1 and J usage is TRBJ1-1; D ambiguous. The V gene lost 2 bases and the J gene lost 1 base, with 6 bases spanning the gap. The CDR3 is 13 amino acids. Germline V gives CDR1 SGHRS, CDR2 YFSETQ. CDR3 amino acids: CASSFAENTEAFF. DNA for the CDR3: TGCGCCAGCAGCTTCGCAGAGAACACTGAAGCTTTCTTT.